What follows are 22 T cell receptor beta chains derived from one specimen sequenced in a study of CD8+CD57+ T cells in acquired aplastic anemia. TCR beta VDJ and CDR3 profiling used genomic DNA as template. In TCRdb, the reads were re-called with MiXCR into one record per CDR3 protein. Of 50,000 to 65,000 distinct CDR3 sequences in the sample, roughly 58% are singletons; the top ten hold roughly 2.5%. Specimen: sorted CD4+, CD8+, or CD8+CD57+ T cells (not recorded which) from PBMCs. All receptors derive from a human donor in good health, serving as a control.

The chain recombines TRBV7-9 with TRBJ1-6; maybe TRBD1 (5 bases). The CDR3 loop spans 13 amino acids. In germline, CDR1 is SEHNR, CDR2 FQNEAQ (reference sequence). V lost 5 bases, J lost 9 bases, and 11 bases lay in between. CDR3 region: CASSQSGISPLHF. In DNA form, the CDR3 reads TGTGCCAGCAGCCAATCAGGGATTTCACCCCTCCACTTT.

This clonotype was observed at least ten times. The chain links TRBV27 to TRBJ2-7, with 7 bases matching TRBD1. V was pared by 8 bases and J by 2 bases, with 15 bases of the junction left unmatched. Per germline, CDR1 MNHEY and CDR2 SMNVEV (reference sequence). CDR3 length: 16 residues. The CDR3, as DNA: TGTGCCAGCCTTAGTGGGGCACCGGGACAGACCTACGAGCAGTACTTC. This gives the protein CASLSGAPGQTYEQYF.

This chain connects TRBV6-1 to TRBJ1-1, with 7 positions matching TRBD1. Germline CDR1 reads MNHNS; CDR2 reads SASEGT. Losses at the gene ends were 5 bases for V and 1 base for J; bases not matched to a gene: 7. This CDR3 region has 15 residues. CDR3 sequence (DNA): TGTGCCAGCAGTACCTCCGGGACAGCGAACACTGAAGCTTTCTTT. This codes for CASSTSGTANTEAFF.

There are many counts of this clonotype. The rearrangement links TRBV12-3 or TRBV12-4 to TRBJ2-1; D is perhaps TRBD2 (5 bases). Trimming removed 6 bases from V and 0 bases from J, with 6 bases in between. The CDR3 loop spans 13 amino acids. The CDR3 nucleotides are TGTGCCAGCAGGGACTTCTCCTACAATGAGCAGTTCTTC. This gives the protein CASRDFSYNEQFF.

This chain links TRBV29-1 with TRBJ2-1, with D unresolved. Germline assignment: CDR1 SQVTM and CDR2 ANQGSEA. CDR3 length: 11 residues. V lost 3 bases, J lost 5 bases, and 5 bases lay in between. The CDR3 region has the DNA TGCAGCGTTGAGATGGACAATGAGCAGTTCTTC. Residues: CSVEMDNEQFF.

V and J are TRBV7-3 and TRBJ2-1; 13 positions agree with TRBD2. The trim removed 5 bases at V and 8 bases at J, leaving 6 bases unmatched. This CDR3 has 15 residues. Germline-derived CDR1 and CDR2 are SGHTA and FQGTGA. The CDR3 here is CASSPRTSGSHEQFF. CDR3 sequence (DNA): TGTGCCAGCAGCCCCAGGACTAGCGGGAGCCATGAGCAGTTCTTC. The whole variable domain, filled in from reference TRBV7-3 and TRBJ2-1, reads GAGVSQTPSNKVTEKGKYVELRCDPISGHTALYWYRQSLGQGPEFLIYFQGTGAADDSGLPNDRFFAVRPEGSVSTLKIQRTERGDSAVYLCASSPRTSGSHEQFFGPGTRLTVL.

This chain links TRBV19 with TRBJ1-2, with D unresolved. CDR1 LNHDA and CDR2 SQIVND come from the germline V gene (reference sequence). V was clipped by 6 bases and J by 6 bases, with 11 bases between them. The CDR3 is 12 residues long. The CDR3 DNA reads TGTGCCAGTAGCAGACTAGCGGATGGCTACACCTTC. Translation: CASSRLADGYTF.

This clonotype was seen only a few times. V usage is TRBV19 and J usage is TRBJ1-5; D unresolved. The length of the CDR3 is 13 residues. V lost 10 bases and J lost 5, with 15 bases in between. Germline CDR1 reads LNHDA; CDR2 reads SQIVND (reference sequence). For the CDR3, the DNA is TGTGCCACCAAGGAAGGGTATGATCAGCCCCAGCATTTT. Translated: CATKEGYDQPQHF. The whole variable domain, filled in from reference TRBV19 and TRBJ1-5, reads DGGITQSPKYLFRKEGQNVTLSCEQNLNHDAMYWYRQDPGQGLRLIYYSQIVNDFQKGDIAEGYSVSREKKESFPLTVTSAQKNPTAFYLCATKEGYDQPQHFGDGTRLSIL.

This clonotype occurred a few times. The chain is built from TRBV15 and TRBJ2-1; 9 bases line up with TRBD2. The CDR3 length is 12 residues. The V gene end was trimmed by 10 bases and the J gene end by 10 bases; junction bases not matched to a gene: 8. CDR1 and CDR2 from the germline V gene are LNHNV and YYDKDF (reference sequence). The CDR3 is CASGTSRGEQFF. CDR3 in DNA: TGTGCCAGCGGGACTAGCCGGGGCGAGCAGTTCTTC.

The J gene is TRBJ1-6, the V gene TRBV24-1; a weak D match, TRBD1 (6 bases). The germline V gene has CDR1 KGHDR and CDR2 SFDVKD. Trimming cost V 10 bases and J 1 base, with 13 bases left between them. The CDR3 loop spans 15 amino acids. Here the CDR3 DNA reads TGTGCCACTCAGCAACAGGGTTCCTATAATTCACCCCTCCACTTT. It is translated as CATQQQGSYNSPLHF.

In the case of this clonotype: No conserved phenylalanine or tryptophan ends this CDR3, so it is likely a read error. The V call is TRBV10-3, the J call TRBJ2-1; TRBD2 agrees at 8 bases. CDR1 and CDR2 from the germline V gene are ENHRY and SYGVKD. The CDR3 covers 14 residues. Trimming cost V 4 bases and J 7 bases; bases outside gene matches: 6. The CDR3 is CAISAGGRKNEQFL. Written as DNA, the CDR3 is TGTGCCATCAGTGCGGGAGGGCGAAAAAATGAGCAGTTCCTC.

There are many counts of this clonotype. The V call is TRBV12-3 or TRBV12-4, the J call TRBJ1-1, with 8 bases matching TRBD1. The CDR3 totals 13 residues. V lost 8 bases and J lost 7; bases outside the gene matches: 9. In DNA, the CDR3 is TGTGCCAGCTCAACCAGGGGGCGGGTTGAAGCTTTCTTT. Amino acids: CASSTRGRVEAFF.

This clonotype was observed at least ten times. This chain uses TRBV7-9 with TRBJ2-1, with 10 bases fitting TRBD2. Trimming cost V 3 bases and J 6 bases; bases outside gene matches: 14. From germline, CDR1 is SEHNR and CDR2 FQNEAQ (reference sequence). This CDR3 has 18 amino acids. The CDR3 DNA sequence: TGTGCCAGCAGCTTTTATCCGGCGGTACTAGCGGGGCTCAATGAGCAGTTCTTC. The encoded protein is CASSFYPAVLAGLNEQFF.

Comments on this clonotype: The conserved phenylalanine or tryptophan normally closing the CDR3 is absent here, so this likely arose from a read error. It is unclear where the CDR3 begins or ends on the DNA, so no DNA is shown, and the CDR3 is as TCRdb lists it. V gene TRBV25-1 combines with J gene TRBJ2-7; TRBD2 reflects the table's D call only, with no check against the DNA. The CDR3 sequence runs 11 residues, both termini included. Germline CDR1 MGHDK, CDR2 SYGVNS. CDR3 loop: CASTEIPGLAG.

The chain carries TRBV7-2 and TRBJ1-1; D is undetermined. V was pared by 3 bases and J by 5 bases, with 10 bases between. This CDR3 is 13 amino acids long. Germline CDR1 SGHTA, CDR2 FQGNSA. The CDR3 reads CASSLDGSTEAFF. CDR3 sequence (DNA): TGTGCCAGCAGCTTGGACGGGTCTACTGAAGCTTTCTTT. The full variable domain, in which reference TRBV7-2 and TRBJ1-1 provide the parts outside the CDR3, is GAGVSQSPSNKVTEKGKDVELRCDPISGHTALYWYRQSLGQGLEFLIYFQGNSAPDKSGLPSDRFSAERTGGSVSTLTIQRTQQEDSAVYLCASSLDGSTEAFFGQGTRLTVV.

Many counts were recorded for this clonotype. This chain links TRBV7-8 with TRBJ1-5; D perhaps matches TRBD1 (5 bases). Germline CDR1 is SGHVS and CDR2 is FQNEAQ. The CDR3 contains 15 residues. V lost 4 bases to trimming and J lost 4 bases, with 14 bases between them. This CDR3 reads CASSSIGGPNQPQHF. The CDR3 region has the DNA TGTGCCAGCAGCTCAATCGGGGGTCCGAATCAGCCCCAGCATTTT.

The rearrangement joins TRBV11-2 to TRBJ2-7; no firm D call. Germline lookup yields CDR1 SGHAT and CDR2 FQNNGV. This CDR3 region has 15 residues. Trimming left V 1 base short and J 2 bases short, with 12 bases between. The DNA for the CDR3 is TGTGCCAGCAGCTTAGGCGCCGGGTCAACCTACGAGCAGTACTTC. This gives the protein CASSLGAGSTYEQYF. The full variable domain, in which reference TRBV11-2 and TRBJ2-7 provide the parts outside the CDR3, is EAGVAQSPRYKIIEKRQSVAFWCNPISGHATLYWYQQILGQGPKLLIQFQNNGVVDDSQLPKDRFSAERLKGVDSTLKIQPAKLEDSAVYLCASSLGAGSTYEQYFGPGTRLTVT.

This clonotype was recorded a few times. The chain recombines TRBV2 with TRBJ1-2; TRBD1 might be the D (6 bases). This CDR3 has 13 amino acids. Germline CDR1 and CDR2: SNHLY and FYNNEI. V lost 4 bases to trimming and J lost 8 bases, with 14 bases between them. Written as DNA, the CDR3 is TGTGCCAGCAGTGGTCAACTCCAGGGGGGCTACACCTTC. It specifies CASSGQLQGGYTF.

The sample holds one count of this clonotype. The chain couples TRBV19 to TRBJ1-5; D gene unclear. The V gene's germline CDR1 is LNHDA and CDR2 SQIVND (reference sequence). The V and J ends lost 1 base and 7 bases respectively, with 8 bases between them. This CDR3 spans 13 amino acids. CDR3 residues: CASSIGGGQPQHF. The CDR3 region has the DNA TGTGCCAGTAGTATAGGGGGTGGCCAGCCCCAGCATTTT.

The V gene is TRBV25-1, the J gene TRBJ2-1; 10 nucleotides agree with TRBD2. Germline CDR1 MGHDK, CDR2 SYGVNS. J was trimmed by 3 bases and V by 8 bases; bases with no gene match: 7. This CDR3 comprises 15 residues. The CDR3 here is CASVILAGHYNEQFF. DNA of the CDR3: TGTGCCAGCGTGATACTAGCGGGGCACTACAATGAGCAGTTCTTC. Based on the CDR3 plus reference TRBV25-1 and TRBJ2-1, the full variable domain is EADIYQTPRYLVIGTGKKITLECSQTMGHDKMYWYQQDPGMELHLIHYSYGVNSTEKGDLSSESTVSRIRTEHFPLTLESARPSHTSQYLCASVILAGHYNEQFFGPGTRLTVL.

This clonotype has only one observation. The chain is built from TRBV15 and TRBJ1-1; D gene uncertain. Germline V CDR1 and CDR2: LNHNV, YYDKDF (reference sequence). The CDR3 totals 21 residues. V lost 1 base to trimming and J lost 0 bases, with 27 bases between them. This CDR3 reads CATSRVRLPGQPNFMNTEAFF. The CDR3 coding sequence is TGTGCCACCAGCAGAGTACGGCTTCCGGGCCAGCCTAACTTCATGAACACTGAAGCTTTCTTT.

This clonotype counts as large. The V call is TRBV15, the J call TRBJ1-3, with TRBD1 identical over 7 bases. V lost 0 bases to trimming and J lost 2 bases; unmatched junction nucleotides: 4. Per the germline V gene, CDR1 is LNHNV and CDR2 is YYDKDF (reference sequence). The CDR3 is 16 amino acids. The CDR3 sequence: CATSREQGTPGNTIYF. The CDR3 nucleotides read TGTGCCACCAGCAGAGAACAGGGGACACCTGGAAACACCATATATTTT.